Each of the 17 T cell receptor beta chains below was sequenced from the same sample in a study of shared clonotypes between healthy human individuals. The protocol was immunoSEQ multiplex PCR, while the TCRdb copy is restricted to in-frame clones and leaves out a portion. The repertoire includes about 600,000 clones, about 80% of them detected once, and around 12% sits in the top ten. What was sequenced was PBMCs. These receptors all come from a woman between 35 and 50 years old in good health. Some clones in this sample may be carry-over from other donors' samples.

This chain links TRBV14 with TRBJ2-5; no clear D gene. V lost 5 bases to trimming and J lost 5 bases, with 15 bases between them. This CDR3 comprises 14 residues. Germline CDR1 reads SGHDN; CDR2 reads FVKESK. CDR3 amino acids: CASSRPALRETQYF. CDR3 sequence (DNA): TGTGCCAGCAGCAGACCAGCTCTTCGTGAGACCCAGTACTTC. The full variable domain, rest sourced from reference TRBV14 and TRBJ2-5, is EAGVTQFPSHSVIEKGQTVTLRCDPISGHDNLYWYRRVMGKEIKFLLHFVKESKQDESGMPNNRFLAERTGGTYSTLKVQPAELEDSGVYFCASSRPALRETQYFGPGTRLLVL.

J is TRBJ1-1 and V is TRBV20-1; the D is unclear. Germline V gene lookup returns CDR1 DFQATT and CDR2 SNEGSKA (reference sequence). The CDR3 spans 11 residues. V dropped 3 bases and J dropped 10 bases, with 12 bases sitting between them. CDR3 sequence: CSARGILRAFF. For the CDR3, the DNA is TGCAGTGCTAGGGGGATTCTCCGAGCTTTCTTT.

In this sample, this clone turned up a few times. In DNA form, the CDR3 reads TGTGCCAGCAGCGTAGGGCTAGCGAACACCGGGGAGCTGTTTTTT. Amino acid sequence: CASSVGLANTGELFF. The chain combines TRBV9 with TRBJ2-2; D remains unclear. The CDR3 spans 15 residues. Germline-derived CDR1 and CDR2 are SGDLS and YYNGEE. The ends were cut back, 0 bases at V and 0 bases at J, with 6 bases in the middle.

The chain uses TRBV6-7 and TRBJ2-1; D gene unclear. TRBV6-7 is labeled an ORF, and its function is uncertain. This CDR3 has 14 residues. The V and J ends lost 6 bases and 6 bases respectively, with 15 bases between them. The chain's CDR3 is CASSYDGRCNEQFF. The CDR3 DNA reads as TGTGCCAGCAGCTACGACGGCCGATGCAATGAGCAGTTCTTC.

A few counts support this clone. The rearrangement uses TRBV30 and TRBJ1-4; 9 bases line up with TRBD1. The germline V gene encodes CDR1 GTSNPN and CDR2 SVGIG (reference sequence). The J segment lost 0 bases and the V segment lost 8 bases, leaving 10 bases of the junction unmatched. This CDR3 region has 16 residues. The CDR3 loop is CALGTGRGTTNEKLFF. CDR3 DNA: TGTGCCCTGGGGACAGGGAGAGGGACAACTAATGAAAAACTGTTTTTT.

The table lists this clone with a count of one. V gene TRBV28 combines with J gene TRBJ2-3, with TRBD1 matching 8 bases. Germline V gene sequence: CDR1 MDHEN, CDR2 SYDVKM. The J segment lost 4 bases and the V segment lost 5 bases, leaving 11 bases of the junction unmatched. The length of the CDR3 is 16 residues. The CDR3 DNA reads as TGTGCCAGCAGTACCAGGACAGGGTCAGTGGCAGATACGCAGTATTTT. Protein product: CASSTRTGSVADTQYF.

J is TRBJ1-2 and V is TRBV2, with D unclear. V lost 6 bases and J 4 bases, leaving 24 bases between the germline ends. From germline, CDR1 is SNHLY and CDR2 FYNNEI. This CDR3 is 17 amino acids long. The CDR3 DNA sequence: TGTGCCAGCAGCTCGCCCCGGGTCTCCCGCAGGAGCTATGGCTACACCTTC. It codes for CASSSPRVSRRSYGYTF.

The genes are TRBV5-8 and TRBJ1-5, with D hard to call. The V end lost 4 bases, the J end lost 4 bases, and 6 bases lay between the germline ends. Germline values: CDR1 SGHTS, CDR2 YDEGEE. The CDR3 has 12 amino acids. The CDR3 DNA reads as TGTGCCAGCAGCCAACGGAATCAGCCCCAGCATTTT. Translated: CASSQRNQPQHF.

V is TRBV30 and J is TRBJ2-1; perhaps TRBD2 as D (5 bases). The CDR3 has 13 residues. V shed 3 bases and J shed 4 bases, with 10 bases lying between them. Germline CDR1 GTSNPN, CDR2 SVGIG (reference sequence). CDR3 sequence: CAWSQRNYNEQFF. In DNA, the CDR3 is TGTGCCTGGAGCCAGCGGAATTACAATGAGCAGTTCTTC.

V and J are TRBV5-1 and TRBJ1-4; TRBD1 aligns across 8 bases. The CDR3 has 15 amino acids. Germline CDR1 reads SGHRS; CDR2 reads YFSETQ. J was trimmed by 8 bases and V by 4 bases; bases with no gene match: 10. CDR3 sequence: CASSPGVQGEEKLFF. In DNA, the CDR3 is TGCGCCAGCAGCCCTGGAGTACAGGGGGAGGAAAAACTGTTTTTT.

This chain joins TRBV5-1 and TRBJ2-5, with 8 bases lining up with TRBD2. Germline V lookup: CDR1 SGHRS, CDR2 YFSETQ. This CDR3 spans 14 amino acids. Trimming at V came to 4 bases and at J to 3 bases, leaving 5 bases not matched to a gene. The CDR3 nucleotides read TGCGCCAGCAGCATAAGCGGGAGTAAAGAGACCCAGTACTTC. This sequence encodes CASSISGSKETQYF. The full variable domain, completed using reference TRBV5-1 and TRBJ2-5, is KAGVTQTPRYLIKTRGQQVTLSCSPISGHRSVSWYQQTPGQGLQFLFEYFSETQRNKGNFPGRFSGRQFSNSRSEMNVSTLELGDSALYLCASSISGSKETQYFGPGTRLLVL.

Of note for this clone: A far larger clone lies a single base away; this is likely a read error. The rearrangement links TRBV7-3 to TRBJ2-3, with 8 bases fitting TRBD2. CDR3 length equals 16 residues. Germline CDR1 SGHTA, CDR2 FQGTGA. CDR3 nucleotide sequence: TGTGGCAGCAGCTTAACGGGAGGGGCGAGCACAGATACGCAGTATTTT. Translating it yields CGSSLTGGASTDTQYF.

The chain couples TRBV11-2 to TRBJ2-2; possibly TRBD2 for D (5 bases). The CDR3 length is 14 residues. CDR1 and CDR2 from the germline V gene are SGHAT and FQNNGV. The V gene lost 6 bases and the J gene lost 2 bases, with 10 bases spanning the gap. In DNA, the CDR3 is TGTGCCAGCAGGAGAGGGCCAAACACCGGGGAGCTGTTTTTT. Translated, it gives CASRRGPNTGELFF.

In its sample, this clone was seen a few times. The chain couples TRBV19 to TRBJ2-5; D unclear. The CDR3 length is 15 residues. Germline CDR1 reads LNHDA; CDR2 reads SQIVND (reference sequence). Trimming shortened V by 1 base and J by 1 base, and 10 bases separated the two germline ends. The CDR3 region is CASSIVAVGQETQYF. Here the CDR3 DNA reads TGTGCCAGTAGTATAGTTGCCGTGGGCCAAGAGACCCAGTACTTC.

The chain combines TRBV5-5 with TRBJ2-1; 9 bases line up with TRBD1. This CDR3 comprises 17 residues. Germline values: CDR1 SGHKS, CDR2 YYEKEE (reference sequence). Unmatched junction bases numbered 15, after V lost 3 bases and J lost 8 bases. The CDR3: CASSSAGTGFGGHEQFF. Written as DNA, the CDR3 is TGTGCCAGCAGCTCCGCCGGGACAGGGTTTGGGGGCCATGAGCAGTTCTTC.

This clone was seen only a few times. The chain uses TRBV30 and TRBJ1-5; 9 nucleotides align to TRBD1. Germline V gene sequence: CDR1 GTSNPN, CDR2 SVGIG (reference sequence). The CDR3 covers 14 residues. V gave up 3 bases and J gave up 6 bases; unmatched junction bases: 6. The CDR3 reads CAWRSDRGSQPQHF. In DNA form, the CDR3 reads TGTGCCTGGAGAAGCGACAGGGGGAGTCAGCCCCAGCATTTT.

The chain carries TRBV30 and TRBJ2-3; 8 bases align to TRBD2. V shed 8 bases, J shed 2 bases, and the junction held 9 bases outside the gene matches. Germline V CDR1 and CDR2: GTSNPN, SVGIG (reference sequence). This CDR3 has 14 residues. CDR3 in amino acids: CASDEREITDTQYF. CDR3 sequence (DNA): TGTGCCAGTGACGAGCGGGAGATCACAGATACGCAGTATTTT.